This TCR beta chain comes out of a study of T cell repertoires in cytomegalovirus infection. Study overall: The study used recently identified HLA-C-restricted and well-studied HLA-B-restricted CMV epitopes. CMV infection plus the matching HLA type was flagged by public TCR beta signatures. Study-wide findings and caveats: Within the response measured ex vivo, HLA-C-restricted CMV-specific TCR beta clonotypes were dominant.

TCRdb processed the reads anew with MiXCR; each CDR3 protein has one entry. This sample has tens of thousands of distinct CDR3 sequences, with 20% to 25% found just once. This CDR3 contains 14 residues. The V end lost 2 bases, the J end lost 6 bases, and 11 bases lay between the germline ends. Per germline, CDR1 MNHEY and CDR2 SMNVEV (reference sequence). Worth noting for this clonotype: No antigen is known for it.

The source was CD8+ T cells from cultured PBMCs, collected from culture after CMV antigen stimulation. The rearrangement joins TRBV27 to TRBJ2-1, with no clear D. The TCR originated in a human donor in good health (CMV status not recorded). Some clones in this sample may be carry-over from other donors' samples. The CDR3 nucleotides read TGTGCCAGCAGTTTACTCCCACTACCCAATGAGCAGTTCTTC. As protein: CASSLLPLPNEQFF.